These 16 T cell receptor beta chains share one sample of origin, sequenced in a study of lymphopenia after photon versus proton radiotherapy (dated by TCRdb to between 2017 and 2020). Libraries were made using the immunoSEQ multiplex PCR assay. TCRdb stores this immuneACCESS table with in-frame sequences only. Part of the clones is absent; in the studies checked, under half of the shortfall reflects unresolved V genes, and no reason is known for the rest. The sample includes under 65,000 clones, with approximately 88% observed a single time. The ten largest clones capture around 2.2% of the sample. The sequenced sample was peripheral blood, obtained from a patient treated with proton-based radiotherapy. These receptors all stem from a man aged 55-75 years with pancreatic cancer.

This sequence joins TRBV28 and TRBJ2-2; D gene ambiguous. From germline, CDR1 is MDHEN and CDR2 SYDVKM. CDR3 size: 16 residues. The V gene lost 7 bases and the J gene lost 0 bases, with 15 bases spanning the gap. CDR3 nucleotides: TGTGCCAGCAAGAATTTGGCCGGAGCGAACACCGGGGAGCTGTTTTTT. This codes for CASKNLAGANTGELFF.

The chain has TRBV9 and TRBJ2-3; no clear D. This CDR3 comprises 14 residues. Germline CDR1 reads SGDLS; CDR2 reads YYNGEE. Trimming took 4 bases from V and 2 from J, leaving 11 bases between them. The CDR3 DNA follows: TGTGCCAGCAGCATCGGGCCTACCACAGATACGCAGTATTTT. Translating it yields CASSIGPTTDTQYF.

CDR3 nucleotides: TGCGCCAGCTATCCGGGGAACACTGAAGCTTTCTTT. Its translation is CASYPGNTEAFF. The chain uses TRBV5-1 and TRBJ1-1; D is uncertain. V was pared by 7 bases and J by 1 base, with 8 bases between. The germline gives CDR1 SGHRS, CDR2 YFSETQ. The CDR3 sequence is 12 residues long.

This chain uses TRBV6-1 with TRBJ2-1; the match to TRBD2 covers 12 bases. In germline, CDR1 is MNHNS, CDR2 SASEGT. The V and J ends lost 5 bases and 8 bases, in that order; junction bases with no gene match: 7. The CDR3 spans 15 residues. CDR3 region: CASSSSGRAGYEQFF. DNA for the CDR3: TGTGCCAGCAGTTCTAGCGGGAGGGCCGGGTATGAGCAGTTCTTC.

This sequence joins TRBV18 and TRBJ2-7; D is ambiguous. V shed 2 bases and J shed 0 bases, with 11 bases lying between them. This CDR3 comprises 15 residues. CDR1 and CDR2 (germline): KGHSH, LQKENI. CDR3 loop: CASSPSAVSSYEQYF. The CDR3, as DNA: TGTGCCAGCTCACCATCGGCGGTGAGCTCCTACGAGCAGTACTTC. The entire variable domain, with the rest obtained from reference TRBV18 and TRBJ2-7, is as follows: NAGVMQNPRHLVRRRGQEARLRCSPMKGHSHVYWYRQLPEEGLKFMVYLQKENIIDESGMPKERFSAEFPKEGPSILRIQQVVRGDSAAYFCASSPSAVSSYEQYFGPGTRLTVT.

This chain links TRBV7-9 with TRBJ2-2, with a tentative D call TRBD2 (5 bases). Trimming left V 3 bases short and J 1 base short, with 9 bases between. Germline CDR1 is SEHNR and CDR2 is FQNEAQ (reference sequence). The CDR3 extends over 15 amino acids. The CDR3 DNA reads as TGTGCCAGCAGCTTCGGGGTTAGGAACACCGGGGAGCTGTTTTTT. Protein: CASSFGVRNTGELFF.

Only one count was recorded for this clone. CDR3 in amino acids: CASSQSITIQGYTF. In DNA, the CDR3 is TGTGCCAGCAGCCAGTCTATCACTATTCAAGGCTACACCTTC. The gene calls are TRBV14 and TRBJ1-2; D gene ambiguous. Germline V CDR1 and CDR2: SGHDN, FVKESK. V was cut by 3 bases and J by 8 bases, with 16 bases left in between. CDR3 size: 14 residues.

The rearrangement uses TRBV30 and TRBJ1-2; no reliable D call. Trimming removed 5 bases from V and 2 bases from J, with 18 bases in between. Germline loops: CDR1 GTSNPN, CDR2 SVGIG (reference sequence). This CDR3 comprises 15 residues. CDR3 sequence: CAWGHTKRANYGYTF. The CDR3 coding sequence is TGTGCCTGGGGGCATACTAAGCGGGCAAACTATGGCTACACCTTC. The full variable domain, its missing parts supplied by reference TRBV30 and TRBJ1-2, is SQTIHQWPATLVQPVGSPLSLECTVEGTSNPNLYWYRQAAGRGLQLLFYSVGIGQISSEVPQNLSASRPQDRQFILSSKKLLLSDSGFYLCAWGHTKRANYGYTFGSGTRLTVV.

This clone has more than one count but fewer than ten. The chain couples TRBV11-1 to TRBJ1-1; D is unclear. This CDR3 has 14 amino acids. Germline CDR1 and CDR2: SGHAT and FQDESV (reference sequence). Trimming took off 1 base at V and 4 bases at J, with 10 bases between the two ends. CDR3 loop: CASSLDRGGTEAFF. DNA for the CDR3: TGTGCCAGCAGCTTAGATCGGGGTGGCACTGAAGCTTTCTTT.

This sequence joins TRBV5-6 and TRBJ2-1; D gene unclear. The CDR3 contains 14 residues. Trimming removed 0 bases from V and 9 bases from J, with 13 bases in between. CDR1 is SGHDT, CDR2 YYEEEE, per germline. The CDR3 is CASSLAPPGGEQFF. The CDR3 bases are TGTGCCAGCAGCTTGGCCCCCCCGGGTGGTGAGCAGTTCTTC.

V gene TRBV30 combines with J gene TRBJ2-1; D is unresolved. Germline lookup yields CDR1 GTSNPN and CDR2 SVGIG (reference sequence). V was clipped by 3 bases and J by 7 bases, with 4 bases between them. The length of the CDR3 is 10 residues. DNA of the CDR3: TGTGCCTGGAGGGGGAATGAGCAGTTCTTC. Protein product: CAWRGNEQFF. The full variable domain, in which reference TRBV30 and TRBJ2-1 provide the parts outside the CDR3, is SQTIHQWPATLVQPVGSPLSLECTVEGTSNPNLYWYRQAAGRGLQLLFYSVGIGQISSEVPQNLSASRPQDRQFILSSKKLLLSDSGFYLCAWRGNEQFFGPGTRLTVL.

The V gene is TRBV29-1, the J gene TRBJ2-2, with D unresolved. Germline CDR1 and CDR2: SQVTM and ANQGSEA. Trimming pared 4 bases from V and 6 bases from J, leaving 9 bases between. CDR3 size: 12 residues. CDR3 nucleotide sequence: TGCAGCGTTGGACGAAAAGCCGGGGAGCTGTTTTTT. Protein product: CSVGRKAGELFF.

CDR3 sequence reads: CASRRGSLDTGELFF. CDR3 coding DNA: TGTGCCAGCAGGCGAGGGTCCCTTGACACCGGGGAGCTGTTTTTT. The gene calls are TRBV2 and TRBJ2-2; possibly TRBD2 for D (5 bases). This CDR3 has 15 residues. CDR1 and CDR2 from the germline V gene are SNHLY and FYNNEI. Trimming shortened V by 6 bases and J by 3 bases, and 14 bases separated the two germline ends.

In this sample, this clone turned up once. The chain uses TRBV5-1 and TRBJ1-4; D uncertain. The CDR3 totals 15 residues. Germline loops: CDR1 SGHRS, CDR2 YFSETQ. Trimming pared 1 base from V and 1 base from J, leaving 8 bases between. The CDR3, as DNA: TGCGCCAGCAGCTTGAGGGCAGGAACTAATGAAAAACTGTTTTTT. Encoded protein: CASSLRAGTNEKLFF.

The chain couples TRBV7-6 to TRBJ2-3; 14 bases match TRBD2. The CDR3 is made up of 17 amino acids. Germline V gene sequence: CDR1 SGHVS, CDR2 FNYEAQ. Losses at the gene ends were 5 bases for V and 4 bases for J; bases not matched to a gene: 8. The CDR3 region is CASSTLTSGRVSDTQYF. The CDR3 coding sequence is TGTGCCAGCAGCACGCTGACTAGCGGGAGGGTTTCAGATACGCAGTATTTT.

By sample share, this clone is medium-sized. The J gene is TRBJ1-2, the V gene TRBV30, with 10 bases lining up with TRBD1. Trimming at V came to 1 base and at J to 7 bases, leaving 0 bases not matched to a gene. CDR1 is GTSNPN and CDR2 is SVGIG in the germline V gene (reference sequence). The CDR3 consists of 12 residues. CDR3 in amino acids: CAWSGTGGGYTF. CDR3 DNA: TGTGCCTGGAGTGGGACAGGGGGTGGCTACACCTTC. Filled out from reference TRBV30 and TRBJ1-2, the complete variable domain reads SQTIHQWPATLVQPVGSPLSLECTVEGTSNPNLYWYRQAAGRGLQLLFYSVGIGQISSEVPQNLSASRPQDRQFILSSKKLLLSDSGFYLCAWSGTGGGYTFGSGTRLTVV.